This passage covers 5 T cell receptor beta chains from one sample sequenced in a study of blood T cell repertoires in COVID-19. The method was immunoSEQ multiplex PCR; TCRdb's version includes in-frame clones alone and lacks a portion of them. The table lists about 63,000 clones, 70% to 85% of them singletons. The sequenced sample consisted of peripheral blood. These receptors all stem from a human donor in a cohort sampled during active COVID-19.

The chain links TRBV6-5 to TRBJ1-2; a weak D match, TRBD1 (6 bases). The germline V gene has CDR1 MNHEY and CDR2 SVGAGI. This CDR3 contains 15 residues. V dropped 0 bases and J dropped 8 bases, with 16 bases sitting between them. CDR3 amino acids: CASSYSPGDSGGYTF. CDR3 nucleotides: TGTGCCAGCAGTTACTCTCCAGGGGATTCAGGGGGCTACACCTTC.

This chain connects TRBV11-3 to TRBJ1-3; 9 positions match TRBD1. Trimming at V came to 3 bases and at J to 4 bases, leaving 7 bases not matched to a gene. Germline CDR1 SGHNT, CDR2 YENEEA. CDR3 length: 16 amino acids. The chain's CDR3 is CASSFDGTGSGNTIYF. The DNA of the CDR3 is TGTGCCAGCAGCTTCGACGGGACAGGGTCCGGAAACACCATATATTTT.

This chain joins TRBV7-9 and TRBJ2-6; D ambiguous. V shed 3 bases and J shed 0 bases, with 6 bases lying between them. The CDR3 has 15 amino acids. CDR1 is SEHNR and CDR2 is FQNEAQ in the germline V gene (reference sequence). In DNA form, the CDR3 reads TGTGCCAGCAGCTTTGTAGTCTCTGGGGCCAACGTCCTGACTTTC. Amino acids: CASSFVVSGANVLTF.

The gene calls are TRBV7-8 and TRBJ2-7, with a possible D match to TRBD1 (5 bases). CDR3 length: 16 residues. V dropped 1 base and J dropped 0 bases, with 13 bases sitting between them. Germline values: CDR1 SGHVS, CDR2 FQNEAQ. The CDR3 coding sequence is TGTGCCAGCAGCTTAGTCGCGACAGTGAGCTCCTACGAGCAGTACTTC. As protein: CASSLVATVSSYEQYF.

The V call is TRBV30, the J call TRBJ1-5, with 8 bases identical to TRBD1. With 2 bases clipped from V and 6 bases from J, the junction kept 6 bases outside the gene matches. This CDR3 spans 14 amino acids. Germline lookup yields CDR1 GTSNPN and CDR2 SVGIG (reference sequence). The CDR3 sequence is CAWSSTGGRQPQHF. The CDR3 nucleotides read TGTGCCTGGAGTTCTACAGGGGGGCGTCAGCCCCAGCATTTT.